This T cell receptor beta chain emerged from a study of molecular identifiers for immune sequencing clone quantification. CDR1 MGHRA and CDR2 YSYEKL come from the germline V gene. The CDR3 runs to 15 residues. V gave up 4 bases and J gave up 6 bases; unmatched junction bases: 9. In this sample, this clonotype turned up a few times. TCRdb independently ran MiXCR on the PCR reads; one entry per CDR3 protein. The table shows around 480,000 distinct CDR3 sequences, with about 26% occurring only once. The chain is built from TRBV4-1 and TRBJ1-1; 9 bases are shared with TRBD1. This clonotype was sampled from a human donor in good health. Some libraries in this study had Jurkat cell RNA spiked in. The sample comprised naive CD8+ T cells from blood, with Jurkat cell RNA spiked in. Specified subset: FACS-sorted CD8+CD4-CCR7+CD45RA+ naive T cells. The CDR3 spells CASSPQTGGISEAFF. CDR3 nucleotides: TGCGCCAGCAGCCCTCAGACAGGGGGGATCTCTGAAGCTTTCTTT.